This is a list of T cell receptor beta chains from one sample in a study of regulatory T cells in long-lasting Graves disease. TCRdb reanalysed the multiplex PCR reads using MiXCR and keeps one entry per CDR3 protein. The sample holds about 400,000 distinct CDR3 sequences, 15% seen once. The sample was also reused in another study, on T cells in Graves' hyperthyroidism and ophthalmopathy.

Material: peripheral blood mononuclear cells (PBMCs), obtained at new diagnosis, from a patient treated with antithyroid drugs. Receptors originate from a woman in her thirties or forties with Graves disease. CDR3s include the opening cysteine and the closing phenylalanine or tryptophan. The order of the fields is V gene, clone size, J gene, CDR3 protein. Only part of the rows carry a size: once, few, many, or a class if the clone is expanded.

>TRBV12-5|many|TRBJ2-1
CASGLVLYEQFF
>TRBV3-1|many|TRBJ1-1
CASSRVRRGEAFF
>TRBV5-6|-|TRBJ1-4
CASSSVGRENEKLFF
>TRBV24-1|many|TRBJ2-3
CATSDPGLAGGPNTQYF
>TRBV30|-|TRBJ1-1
CAWITDGMNTEAFF
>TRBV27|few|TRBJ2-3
CASSLLSSLGDTQYF
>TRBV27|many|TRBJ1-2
CASSSYQEDGYTF
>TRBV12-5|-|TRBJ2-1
CASGLGLAGVGEQFF
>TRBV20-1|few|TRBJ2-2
CSARDARGRIGELFF
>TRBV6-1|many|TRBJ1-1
CASSASRGGSEAFF
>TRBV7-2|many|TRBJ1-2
CASSLPFGTGNYGYTF
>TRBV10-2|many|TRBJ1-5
CASSDNSNQPQHF
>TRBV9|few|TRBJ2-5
CASSVEGTSGGQETQYF
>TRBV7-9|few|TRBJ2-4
CASRDRGRSGIQYF
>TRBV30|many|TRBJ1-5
CAWTKRGLFNQPQHF
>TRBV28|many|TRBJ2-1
CASSPPLRGRDEQFF
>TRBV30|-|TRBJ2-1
CAWSVQTGGEQFF
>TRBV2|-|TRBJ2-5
CASSEQSFQETQYF
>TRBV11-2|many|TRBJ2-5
CASSLGLADYQETQYF
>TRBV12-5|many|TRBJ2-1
CASGPGGSYNEQFF
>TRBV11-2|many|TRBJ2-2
CASSLKAGGLFAGELFF
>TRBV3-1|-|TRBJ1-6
CASSQTGGSNSPLHF
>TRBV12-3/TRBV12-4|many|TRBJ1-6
CASSGPNSPLHF
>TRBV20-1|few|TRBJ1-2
CSARDQVNYGYTF
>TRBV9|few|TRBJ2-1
CASSVEGKSYNEQFF
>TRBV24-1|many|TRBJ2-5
CATSEPKTPGETQYF
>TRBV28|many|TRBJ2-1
CASSFDRGGNEQFF
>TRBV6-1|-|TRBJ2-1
CACGESYNEQFF